The clone carrying this T cell receptor (beta chain) has a single count. Trimming cost V 1 base and J 2 bases; bases outside gene matches: 1. The CDR3 is 15 residues long. Germline CDR1 reads LNHDA; CDR2 reads SQIVND (reference sequence). This entry comes from a study of preoperative IRX-2 immunotherapy in early breast cancer. Regarding treatment: preoperative locoregional IRX-2 cytokine immunotherapy. Samples came from a phase Ib trial of preoperative locoregional IRX-2 cytokine immunotherapy. Sequenced by immunoSEQ multiplex PCR; TCRdb stores in-frame clones only, minus some. Seen here are under 3,000 clones, roughly 80% observed once, and the top ten hold 9.5% to 15%.

The receptor's source is a human donor with breast cancer. The chain has TRBV19 and TRBJ2-1; TRBD2 matches 8 bases. Sequenced here: tumor tissue, sampled before IRX-2 immunotherapy. The CDR3 sequence is CASSIGLATYNEQFF. The CDR3 DNA reads TGTGCCAGTAGTATAGGACTAGCGACCTACAATGAGCAGTTCTTC.